Sequencing of this TCR beta chain was carried out in a study of blood T cell repertoires in COVID-19 (dated by TCRdb to about 2020). Regarding the research as a whole: Samples from collaborators originated in the United States, Italy and Spain and spanned both the acute and convalescent phases of COVID-19. A de-identified subject ID, COVID-19 status, age in years and sex were almost always included in the sample metadata. The material from the prospective study consisted of cDNA or gDNA derived from T cells, B-cell-depleted T cells, or PBMCs. The dataset comprised deeply sampled blood TCRbeta repertoires from subjects exposed to, actively infected with, or recovered from COVID-19. The repertoires were made available in a free public database intended to serve as a resource for research on the immune response to SARS-CoV-2. Where available, HLA class I and class II types were obtained from metadata supplied by the sample provider rather than from assay-based typing. The samples were drawn from the first 160 participants of the ongoing ImmuneRACE study and from under 1,500 subjects provided by 6 global collaborators. The investigation overall reported the following: The quantity of clinical and demographic metadata differed by source and by participant and was supplied without curation.

Comment on this clone: Its cognate antigen has yet to be identified. Base qualities are not provided; no much larger clone lies one nucleotide away.

Based on the germline V gene, the CDR1 and CDR2 sequences are SGHAT and FQNNGV. The junction carries 16 bases between V and J, which are trimmed by 5 bases and 3 bases respectively. The CDR3 has 15 amino acids, counting the end cysteine and phenylalanine. The entry retains the CDR3 DNA only, 45 bases that are in frame from base 1. TCRbeta CDR3 regions were amplified from genomic DNA by means of the immunoSEQ Assay, a bias-controlled multiplex PCR. Processing in the source paper ran as follows. The number of nucleated cells in each sample was estimated by amplification of reference gene primers within the assay. To quantify the absolute abundance of each unique TCRbeta CDR3 rearrangement, sequence reads were collapsed and filtered. For each sample, productive Simpson clonality was calculated as the square root of Simpson's diversity index across productive rearrangements. TCRdb holds this immuneACCESS table with in-frame rearrangements only. Some clones are missing; in checked studies, unresolved V genes explain under half, and the rest has no known cause. The DNA was the basis for D and trimming; V, J and clone size are from that table. This sample lists about 200,000 clones; roughly nine tenths were detected once. Of the sample, 0.82% is held by the ten largest clones.

In Seattle, one collaborating source enrolled patients while the infection was active and tracked those patients longitudinally over the course of disease. Each collaborating institution followed its own protocols to collect whole blood in K2EDTA tubes. For TCRbeta analysis, collaborators shipped samples in one of three forms: frozen whole blood, isolated PBMCs, or DNA extracted from either of those sample types. The receptor chain draws on TRBV11-2 and TRBJ1-2; the best D guess is TRBD1, with 6 bases matching. The clonotype originates from a man aged 60-69 years with COVID-19, enrolled during active disease. Sequenced: peripheral blood. The CDR3 corresponds to CASSDTGSGYYGYTF. The sequenced DNA: TGTGCCAGCAGCGACACAGGGTCGGGTTACTATGGCTACACCTTC.